A selection of T cell receptor beta chains follows, all from one sample in a study of T cells in localized non-small cell lung cancer. The protocol was immunoSEQ multiplex PCR, while the TCRdb copy is restricted to in-frame clones and leaves out a portion. The table shows about 25,000 clones, with about 94% occurring only once. This specimen consisted of peripheral blood, obtained before any cancer treatment. Receptor source: a woman between 40 and 69 years old with stage I lung adenocarcinoma. CDR3s include the opening cysteine and the closing phenylalanine or tryptophan. The D gene is left open where the match is weak. The size field is filled for only some rows; it gives once, few, many or a size class.

j_call clone_size d_call v_call cdr3_aa cdr3_nt
TRBJ2-7 - - TRBV5-1 CASSLEYEQYF TGCGCCAGCAGCTTGGAATACGAGCAGTACTTC
TRBJ1-5 - - TRBV28 CASRPGLSSNQPQHF TGTGCCAGCAGACCCGGACTCAGTAGCAATCAGCCCCAGCATTTT
TRBJ2-3 - - TRBV4-2 CASSHDTIGTDTQYF TGTGCCAGCAGCCACGACACTATAGGAACAGATACGCAGTATTTT
TRBJ2-3 - - TRBV5-1 CASSLGGVGTDTQYF TGCGCCAGCAGCTTGGGAGGGGTGGGCACAGATACGCAGTATTTT
TRBJ2-7 few TRBD1 TRBV2 CASSTLGQAAYEQYF TGTGCCAGCAGCACCTTGGGACAGGCCGCCTACGAGCAGTACTTC
TRBJ1-1 - - TRBV6-1 CASTQQLNTEAFF TGTGCCAGCACCCAACAGCTGAACACTGAAGCTTTCTTT
TRBJ1-2 once - TRBV28 CASSFFAGAYGYTF TGTGCCAGCAGTTTTTTTGCGGGAGCCTATGGCTACACCTTC
TRBJ2-3 - TRBD2 TRBV19 CASSMGLAASTDTQYF TGTGCCAGTAGTATGGGACTAGCTGCTAGCACAGATACGCAGTATTTT
TRBJ1-1 once - TRBV6-5 CASSYSGRRNTEAFF TGTGCCAGCAGTTACTCTGGGAGGAGGAACACTGAAGCTTTCTTT
TRBJ2-1 - - TRBV28 CASSSLDGSSYNEQFF TGTGCCAGCAGTTCCCTAGACGGTAGCTCCTACAATGAGCAGTTCTTC